The clone carrying this T cell receptor (beta chain) showed up just a few times. This study enrolled people aged about 18 to 90 from under 25 US geographic areas. Assignment of participants to cohorts was predicated upon participant-reported clinical history. The data are from a study of blood T cell repertoires in COVID-19. The data were produced by immunoSEQ multiplex PCR, yet TCRdb's version contains in-frame clones alone and is incomplete. The sample holds some 460,000 clones, roughly nine tenths seen once. The clonotype was recovered from a woman aged 18-30 years who had recovered from COVID-19. The sample consisted of PBMCs or T cells enriched from blood (not recorded which).

The CDR3 is CASSPAEPGQRNYEQYF. In nucleotides, the CDR3 is TGTGCCAGCAGCCCCGCAGAACCGGGACAGCGGAACTACGAGCAGTACTTC. The V gene is TRBV14, the J gene TRBJ2-7; 7 nucleotides agree with TRBD1. CDR1 is SGHDN and CDR2 is FVKESK in the germline V gene. The CDR3 has 17 amino acids. Trimming at V came to 4 bases and at J to 3 bases, leaving 15 bases not matched to a gene.